Presented here are 14 T cell receptor beta chains from one specimen sequenced in a study of naive and memory T cell subsets. Treatment specified: skin biopsy from PPD injection site in Mantoux-positive individual. Unsorted total RNA, about 1 to 1,100 ng, was DNase treated before reverse transcription. Reverse transcription of blood and skin TCR RNA was primed at alpha and beta constant regions. One entry per CDR3 protein, called by TCRdb with MiXCR from the UMI-ligation and nested PCR reads. The sample yields fewer than 20,000 distinct CDR3 sequences, 8% to 10% seen once. The specimen was skin, collected from a tuberculin skin test site. The receptors shown here come from an adult in good health.

Only a few counts were recorded for this clonotype. This sequence joins TRBV2 and TRBJ2-7, with D perhaps TRBD2 (6 bases). The germline V and J ends were trimmed by 8 bases and 2 bases, with 10 bases remaining between them. This CDR3 is built from 12 residues. Germline CDR1 reads SNHLY; CDR2 reads FYNNEI. CDR3 DNA sequence: TGTGCCAGCCGGGCGGGGCCCTACGAGCAGTACTTC. Protein: CASRAGPYEQYF.

V usage is TRBV29-1 and J usage is TRBJ2-1; TRBD2 might be the D (5 bases). The CDR3 covers 15 residues. V lost 0 bases and J lost 2, with 11 bases in between. The germline V gene encodes CDR1 SQVTM and CDR2 ANQGSEA. CDR3 residues: CSVEDRELPYNEQFF. The CDR3 coding sequence is TGCAGCGTTGAAGATCGGGAACTACCCTACAATGAGCAGTTCTTC.

This clonotype came up many times. V and J are TRBV28 and TRBJ2-3, with TRBD2 matching over 8 bases. Per the germline V gene, CDR1 is MDHEN and CDR2 is SYDVKM. The CDR3 sequence is 15 residues long. V lost 4 bases to trimming and J lost 0 bases; unmatched junction nucleotides: 3. The CDR3 protein is CASSYGLASTDTQYF. CDR3 in DNA: TGTGCCAGCAGTTATGGACTAGCTAGCACAGATACGCAGTATTTT.

This clonotype has more than one count but fewer than ten. J is TRBJ1-5 and V is TRBV6-2 or TRBV6-3, with 11 positions matching TRBD1. The CDR3 covers 18 residues. V trimming: 5 bases; J trimming: 1 base; junction bases outside the gene matches: 10. CDR1 and CDR2 (germline): MNHEY, SVGEGT. The CDR3 protein is CASSPFRTGGWSNQPQHF. CDR3 coding DNA: TGTGCCAGCAGTCCTTTTCGGACAGGGGGCTGGAGCAATCAGCCCCAGCATTTT.

This clonotype was seen repeatedly, ten times or more. J is TRBJ2-3 and V is TRBV20-1, with 9 bases that match TRBD2. The V and J ends lost 6 bases and 2 bases, in that order; junction bases with no gene match: 12. The CDR3 consists of 16 residues. The V gene's germline CDR1 is DFQATT and CDR2 SNEGSKA (reference sequence). In nucleotides, the CDR3 is TGCAGTGCCAGGACTATAGCGGGAGAGGTCACAGATACGCAGTATTTT. Translation: CSARTIAGEVTDTQYF.

CDR3 nucleotides: TGTGCCAGCAGTACCGGGACAGGGACTTTGAACACTGAAGCTTTCTTT. It specifies CASSTGTGTLNTEAFF. V is TRBV28 and J is TRBJ1-1; 9 bases are shared with TRBD1. With V trimmed by 5 bases and J by 0 bases, 7 bases remained unmatched. CDR3 length: 16 amino acids. The germline V gene has CDR1 MDHEN and CDR2 SYDVKM.

The table lists this clonotype with many counts. This chain links TRBV24-1 with TRBJ2-7; 7 bases are shared with TRBD1. V lost 3 bases and J lost 6; bases outside the gene matches: 7. The V gene's germline CDR1 is KGHDR and CDR2 SFDVKD. The CDR3 sequence is 14 residues long. The CDR3 DNA reads TGTGCCACCAGTGATGATAACAGGGGTGGCGAGCAGTACTTC. Translating gives CATSDDNRGGEQYF.

In this sample, this clonotype turned up many times. The chain joins TRBV29-1 to TRBJ2-3, with D tentatively TRBD1 or TRBD2 (5 bases each). The CDR3 consists of 13 residues. V dropped 3 bases and J dropped 1 base, with 8 bases sitting between them. In germline, CDR1 is SQVTM, CDR2 ANQGSEA. The CDR3 region has the DNA TGCAGCGTTGACGGGGCCCGCACAGATACGCAGTATTTT. Translated, it gives CSVDGARTDTQYF.

This clonotype was observed at least ten times. The rearrangement links TRBV2 to TRBJ1-6; 10 bases agree with TRBD1. CDR1 and CDR2 from the germline V gene are SNHLY and FYNNEI. The CDR3 extends over 15 amino acids. V gave up 4 bases and J gave up 10 bases; unmatched junction bases: 7. The CDR3 is CASSAQDRGRSPLHF. In DNA form, the CDR3 reads TGTGCCAGCAGTGCCCAAGACAGGGGGCGATCACCCCTCCACTTT.

Worth noting for this clonotype: Because the CDR3 is missing its conserved closing phenylalanine or tryptophan, this is likely a read error. Because the CDR3's place on the DNA is in doubt, the DNA is left out and the CDR3 is given as listed by TCRdb. This sequence joins TRBV5-5 and TRBJ2-2. The CDR3 is made up of 13 amino acids, end residues included. From germline, CDR1 is SGHKS and CDR2 YYEKEE (reference sequence). The CDR3 reads CASSLGVTGELSI.

This chain connects TRBV12-5 to TRBJ2-7, with D unresolved. Per germline, CDR1 LGHNT and CDR2 FRNRAP. The V gene lost 3 bases and the J gene lost 2 bases, with 8 bases spanning the gap. This CDR3 has 13 residues. CDR3 coding DNA: TGTGCTAGTGGTTTAAGTGTTGCCTACGAGCAGTACTTC. Encoded protein: CASGLSVAYEQYF.

This clonotype was recorded at least ten times. This rearrangement joins TRBV6-4 to TRBJ1-2; TRBD1 might be the D (5 bases). Germline CDR1 is MRHNA and CDR2 is SNTAGT. V shed 6 bases and J shed 4 bases, with 12 bases lying between them. The CDR3 totals 13 residues. This CDR3 is CASSRGDGYGYTF. In DNA form, the CDR3 reads TGTGCCAGCAGCCGTGGGGACGGCTATGGCTACACCTTC.

This clonotype came up many times. The chain carries TRBV12-3 or TRBV12-4 and TRBJ2-7; D may be TRBD1 (5 bases). This CDR3 is built from 14 residues. The V and J ends lost 5 bases and 0 bases respectively, with 11 bases between them. CDR3 nucleotide sequence: TGTGCCAGCAGTCACAGGTCCCCCTCCTACGAGCAGTACTTC. Translated, it gives CASSHRSPSYEQYF.

This clonotype was recorded many times. The chain has TRBV9 and TRBJ2-7; a possible D gene is TRBD2 (6 bases). Trimming removed 3 bases from V and 4 bases from J, with 17 bases in between. The CDR3 covers 15 residues. The germline V gene has CDR1 SGDLS and CDR2 YYNGEE. CDR3 residues: CASSAGPDGGYEQYF. The CDR3 coding sequence is TGTGCCAGCAGCGCAGGACCGGACGGAGGGTACGAGCAGTACTTC.